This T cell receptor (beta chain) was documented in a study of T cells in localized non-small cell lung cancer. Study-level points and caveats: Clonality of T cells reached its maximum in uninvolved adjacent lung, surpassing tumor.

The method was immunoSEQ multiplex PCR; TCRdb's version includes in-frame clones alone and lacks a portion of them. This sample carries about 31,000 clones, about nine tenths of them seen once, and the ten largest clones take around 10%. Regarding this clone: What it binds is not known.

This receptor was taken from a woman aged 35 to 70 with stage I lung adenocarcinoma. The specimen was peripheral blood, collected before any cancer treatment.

The CDR3 sequence: CASSPTSGGLDTQYF. The DNA of the CDR3 is TGTGCCAGCAGCCCGACTAGCGGGGGGTTGGATACGCAGTATTTT. The rearrangement uses TRBV7-8 and TRBJ2-3; TRBD2 agrees at 13 bases. Germline CDR1 SGHVS, CDR2 FQNEAQ. V lost 5 bases and J lost 6; bases outside the gene matches: 5. The CDR3 spans 15 residues.